Listed here are 13 T cell receptor beta chains from one sample, sequenced in a study of sequential checkpoint blockade in melanoma. The repertoire was sequenced with immunoSEQ multiplex PCR; TCRdb's copy has only in-frame clones and lacks some. The sample carries about 9,100 clones, 60% to 80% recorded once. This sample's treatment: randomized to nivolumab then ipilimumab (arm A) or the reverse (arm B). Specimen: CD8+ T cells sorted from blood (inferred from file names), collected from a patient given nivolumab and ipilimumab in sequence. These receptors all come from a human donor with melanoma.

This clone appeared a few times. The chain is built from TRBV6-6 and TRBJ1-4; no clear D. The CDR3 contains 12 residues. Per the germline V gene, CDR1 is MNHNY and CDR2 is SVGAGI (reference sequence). The V and J ends lost 7 bases and 7 bases respectively, with 10 bases between them. The CDR3 protein is CASNDNREKLFF. The CDR3 DNA sequence: TGTGCCAGCAATGACAACCGTGAAAAACTGTTTTTT.

About this clone: Germline and junction disagree at one end, which may indicate a read error. V usage is TRBV7-7 and J usage is TRBJ2-5, with D perhaps matching TRBD2 (6 bases). The J call may be mistaken, given a closer DNA end match to TRBJ2-7. The CDR3 loop spans 13 amino acids. The V gene's germline CDR1 is SSHAT and CDR2 FNYEAQ (reference sequence). The CDR3 DNA is TGTGCTAGCAGCTCTGGGGCTAGCGACGAGCAGTACTTC. This sequence encodes CASSSGASDEQYF.

The CDR3 nucleotides read TGTGCAAGTCGCCCAACCCCCAGGACAAACTCCTACGAGCAGTACTTC. As protein: CASRPTPRTNSYEQYF. The rearrangement uses TRBV12-2 and TRBJ2-5; the D call in the table, TRBD1, was not verified against the DNA. The DNA end lines up better with TRBJ2-7; the J call may be wrong. TRBV12-2 is classified as a pseudogene. The CDR3 length is 16 residues.

The chain joins TRBV4-2 to TRBJ2-1; 11 bases agree with TRBD2. Germline CDR1 is LGHNA and CDR2 is YNFKEQ. V gave up 0 bases and J gave up 4 bases; unmatched junction bases: 2. The CDR3 loop spans 16 amino acids. The CDR3 is CASSQDGTSGYNEQFF. The CDR3 coding sequence is TGTGCCAGCAGCCAAGATGGGACTAGCGGTTACAATGAGCAGTTCTTC.

This chain joins TRBV27 and TRBJ2-3; D may be TRBD1 (6 bases). The germline V and J ends were trimmed by 11 bases and 0 bases, with 15 bases remaining between them. Looked up from germline, CDR1 is MNHEY and CDR2 is SMNVEV (reference sequence). The CDR3 spans 14 residues. The CDR3: CASRTASSTDTQYF. DNA for the CDR3: TGTGCCTCAAGGACAGCTTCAAGCACAGATACGCAGTATTTT.

CDR3 nucleotide sequence: TGTGCCAGCAGTCCCTCGACAGGAAGCTCCTACGAGCAGTACTTC. Protein: CASSPSTGSSYEQYF. The V gene is TRBV27, the J gene TRBJ2-7; TRBD1 is a possible D gene (6 bases). Germline values: CDR1 MNHEY, CDR2 SMNVEV (reference sequence). This CDR3 is 15 amino acids long. V lost 5 bases and J 0 bases, leaving 14 bases between the germline ends.

This chain connects TRBV7-3 to TRBJ1-1; D remains ambiguous. Per germline, CDR1 SGHTA and CDR2 FQGTGA. This CDR3 comprises 16 residues. V lost 1 base to trimming and J lost 1 base, with 13 bases between them. The CDR3 DNA reads TGTGCCAGCAGCTTAAGCCCTGGGCATCCGAACACTGAAGCTTTCTTT. Translating gives CASSLSPGHPNTEAFF.

V and J are TRBV7-9 and TRBJ2-2; TRBD2 matches 8 bases. Germline CDR1 and CDR2: SEHNR and FQNEAQ (reference sequence). With V trimmed by 0 bases and J by 3 bases, 6 bases remained unmatched. CDR3 length equals 17 residues. CDR3 region: CASSLASVAGHTGELFF. The CDR3 DNA follows: TGTGCCAGCAGCTTAGCGTCAGTAGCGGGACACACCGGGGAGCTGTTTTTT.

This clone has a handful of counts. The chain joins TRBV9 to TRBJ2-2; D is possibly TRBD1 (5 bases). The CDR3 loop spans 17 amino acids. From germline, CDR1 is SGDLS and CDR2 YYNGEE. V dropped 0 bases and J dropped 0 bases, with 12 bases sitting between them. CDR3 in amino acids: CASSVAYRQTNTGELFF. CDR3 bases: TGTGCCAGCAGCGTAGCTTATCGACAGACGAACACCGGGGAGCTGTTTTTT.

The chain carries TRBV19 and TRBJ1-5; D is possibly TRBD1 (6 bases). Trimming took off 4 bases at V and 1 base at J, with 11 bases between the two ends. The CDR3 contains 15 residues. Germline lookup yields CDR1 LNHDA and CDR2 SQIVND (reference sequence). The DNA of the CDR3 is TGTGCCAGTAGTAACAGGGCAGCCAGCAATCAGCCCCAGCATTTT. This gives the protein CASSNRAASNQPQHF.

V usage is TRBV4-3 and J usage is TRBJ2-7, with 7 bases matching TRBD1. This CDR3 comprises 16 residues. CDR1 and CDR2 (germline): LGHNA, YSLEER. With 3 bases clipped from V and 0 bases from J, the junction kept 8 bases outside the gene matches. CDR3 amino acids: CASSQNSGGTSYEQYF. The CDR3 DNA follows: TGCGCCAGCAGCCAGAACTCAGGGGGAACCTCCTACGAGCAGTACTTC.

The chain couples TRBV4-3 to TRBJ2-1; 8 bases line up with TRBD2. Germline assignment: CDR1 LGHNA and CDR2 YSLEER. V gave up 0 bases and J gave up 8 bases; unmatched junction bases: 15. The CDR3 is 18 amino acids. The CDR3 loop is CASSQDWGMAGGRDEQFF. CDR3 coding DNA: TGCGCCAGCAGCCAAGATTGGGGGATGGCGGGGGGCAGGGATGAGCAGTTCTTC.

By its share, this clone is large. The rearrangement joins TRBV4-2 to TRBJ2-5; TRBD2 matches 9 bases. Unmatched junction bases numbered 7, after V lost 0 bases and J lost 5 bases. This CDR3 is built from 16 residues. Germline V gives CDR1 LGHNA, CDR2 YNFKEQ. The CDR3 DNA is TGTGCCAGCAGCCAAGATTCTGGTAGCGGGGGTGAGACCCAGTACTTC. Translated: CASSQDSGSGGETQYF.